The rows below give T cell receptor beta chains drawn from one sample of a study of blood T cell repertoires in COVID-19. The data were produced by immunoSEQ multiplex PCR, yet TCRdb's version contains in-frame clones alone and is incomplete. The table lists some 310,000 clones, 75% to 90% of them singletons. Material for sequencing was peripheral blood. Source of these receptors: a woman aged 25 to 39 with COVID-19, enrolled during active disease. CDR3s include the opening cysteine and the closing phenylalanine or tryptophan. D genes are given only for firm matches. A clone size is listed for some rows: how often the clone was seen (once, few, many), or a class if it is expanded.

D: -; J: TRBJ2-7; V: TRBV4-1; size: -; CDR3: CASSQSYGSYEQYF; DNA: TGCGCCAGCAGCCAATCCTACGGGTCCTACGAGCAGTACTTC
D: -; J: TRBJ2-7; V: TRBV6-6; size: -; CDR3: CASSYGSPYEQYF; DNA: TGTGCCAGCAGTTACGGGAGTCCCTACGAGCAGTACTTC
D: -; J: TRBJ2-2; V: TRBV19; size: -; CDR3: CASKGDRGPNTGELFF; DNA: TGTGCCAGTAAGGGTGATAGAGGGCCAAACACCGGGGAGCTGTTTTTT
D: -; J: TRBJ2-1; V: TRBV5-1; size: -; CDR3: CASSLVFGESNEQFF; DNA: TGCGCCAGCAGCTTGGTTTTTGGGGAGTCGAATGAGCAGTTCTTC
D: -; J: TRBJ2-7; V: TRBV7-2; size: once; CDR3: CASSPRKGGYEQYF; DNA: TGTGCCAGCAGCCCCAGAAAAGGGGGCTACGAGCAGTACTTC
D: TRBD1; J: TRBJ1-5; V: TRBV6-2/TRBV6-3; size: -; CDR3: CASSYTGVGNQPQHF; DNA: TGTGCCAGCAGTTACACAGGGGTTGGGAATCAGCCCCAGCATTTT
D: TRBD2; J: TRBJ2-7; V: TRBV6-4; size: -; CDR3: CASSTERDSYEQYF; DNA: TGTGCCAGCAGTACTGAGCGGGACTCCTACGAGCAGTACTTC
D: -; J: TRBJ1-1; V: TRBV30; size: -; CDR3: CAWSLLKPFNTEAFF; DNA: TGTGCCTGGTCTCTCTTAAAGCCTTTCAACACTGAAGCTTTCTTT
D: TRBD1; J: TRBJ1-2; V: TRBV5-1; size: -; CDR3: CASSDRDRGVFNYGYTF; DNA: TGCGCCAGCAGCGATCGGGACAGGGGTGTTTTTAACTATGGCTACACCTTC
D: -; J: TRBJ2-7; V: TRBV5-1; size: -; CDR3: CASSYEGGYEQYF; DNA: TGCGCCAGCAGCTATGAGGGAGGCTACGAGCAGTACTTC
D: -; J: TRBJ2-3; V: TRBV5-4; size: -; CDR3: CASNPGTDTQYF; DNA: TGTGCCAGCAATCCCGGCACAGATACGCAGTATTTT
D: TRBD1; J: TRBJ1-5; V: TRBV2; size: -; CDR3: CASSGDRGSQPQHF; DNA: TGTGCCAGCAGTGGGGACAGGGGGAGTCAGCCCCAGCATTTT
D: -; J: TRBJ1-4; V: TRBV30; size: -; CDR3: CAWSGGRLNEKLFF; DNA: TGTGCCTGGAGTGGGGGCAGGTTAAATGAAAAACTGTTTTTT
D: -; J: TRBJ1-1; V: TRBV12-3/TRBV12-4; size: -; CDR3: CASGGAGTEAFF; DNA: TGTGCCAGTGGGGGGGCAGGGACTGAAGCTTTCTTT
D: -; J: TRBJ2-6; V: TRBV28; size: -; CDR3: CASSLSGSGANVLTF; DNA: TGTGCCAGCAGTTTGTCCGGCTCTGGGGCCAACGTCCTGACTTTC
D: TRBD2; J: TRBJ2-7; V: TRBV28; size: -; CDR3: CASSLFTSGSYEQYF; DNA: TGTGCCAGCAGTTTATTTACTAGCGGGAGCTACGAGCAGTACTTC
D: TRBD1; J: TRBJ1-2; V: TRBV7-9; size: -; CDR3: CASSLAIGQGVSNYGYTF; DNA: TGTGCCAGCAGCTTAGCGATAGGACAGGGAGTTTCTAACTATGGCTACACCTTC
D: TRBD2; J: TRBJ2-3; V: TRBV9; size: -; CDR3: CASSGLAGGRDTQYF; DNA: TGTGCCAGCAGCGGACTAGCGGGAGGGAGAGATACGCAGTATTTT
D: -; J: TRBJ2-7; V: TRBV18; size: -; CDR3: CASSPMPEAGTYEQYF; DNA: TGTGCCAGCTCACCAATGCCGGAGGCAGGAACCTACGAGCAGTACTTC
D: -; J: TRBJ1-3; V: TRBV2; size: -; CDR3: CASSEGPGNTIYF; DNA: TGTGCCAGCAGTGAAGGACCCGGGAACACCATATATTTT
D: -; J: TRBJ2-3; V: TRBV24-1; size: -; CDR3: CATQDWTDTQYF; DNA: TGTGCCACGCAGGACTGGACAGATACGCAGTATTTT
D: -; J: TRBJ2-2; V: TRBV9; size: -; CDR3: CASSVAGRRGTGELFF; DNA: TGTGCCAGCAGCGTAGCTGGGCGCCGGGGCACCGGGGAGCTGTTTTTT
D: -; J: TRBJ1-1; V: TRBV10-3; size: -; CDR3: CAISEWEGSEAFF; DNA: TGTGCCATCAGTGAGTGGGAGGGTAGTGAAGCTTTCTTT
D: -; J: TRBJ2-2; V: TRBV5-1; size: -; CDR3: CASSLGGGELFF; DNA: TGCGCCAGCAGCCTGGGAGGCGGGGAGCTGTTTTTT
D: -; J: TRBJ2-3; V: TRBV7-9; size: -; CDR3: CASSLPGLDTQYF; DNA: TGTGCCAGCAGCCTCCCGGGGTTAGATACGCAGTATTTT
D: TRBD1; J: TRBJ1-2; V: TRBV10-2; size: -; CDR3: CASTFGTDANYGYTF; DNA: TGCGCCAGCACTTTTGGGACAGATGCTAACTATGGCTACACCTTC
D: TRBD1; J: TRBJ2-2; V: TRBV5-1; size: -; CDR3: CASRETGGTGELFF; DNA: TGCGCCAGCCGAGAGACAGGGGGCACCGGGGAGCTGTTTTTT
D: TRBD2; J: TRBJ2-5; V: TRBV24-1; size: once; CDR3: CATSDIGLAEETQYF; DNA: TGTGCCACCAGTGATATCGGACTAGCGGAAGAGACCCAGTACTTC
D: TRBD1; J: TRBJ2-2; V: TRBV5-1; size: -; CDR3: CASSWTGGITGELFF; DNA: TGCGCCAGCAGCTGGACAGGGGGAATCACCGGGGAGCTGTTTTTT
D: TRBD1; J: TRBJ1-2; V: TRBV5-1; size: -; CDR3: CASSATGDGYGYTF; DNA: TGCGCCAGCAGCGCGACAGGGGACGGCTATGGCTACACCTTC
D: -; J: TRBJ2-1; V: TRBV3-1/TRBV3-2; size: -; CDR3: CASSQEGLARNEQFF; DNA: TGTGCCAGCAGCCAAGAGGGGCTAGCGCGCAATGAGCAGTTCTTC
D: -; J: TRBJ1-3; V: TRBV30; size: -; CDR3: CAWSGGGSGNTIYF; DNA: TGTGCCTGGAGTGGGGGGGGTTCTGGAAACACCATATATTTT
D: -; J: TRBJ2-7; V: TRBV30; size: -; CDR3: CACGQGANEQYF; DNA: TGTGCCTGCGGGCAGGGCGCCAACGAGCAGTACTTC
D: -; J: TRBJ1-1; V: TRBV19; size: -; CDR3: CASIARLNTEAFF; DNA: TGTGCCAGTATTGCACGGTTGAACACTGAAGCTTTCTTT
D: TRBD1; J: TRBJ2-5; V: TRBV7-6; size: -; CDR3: CASSWGQGEEQAQYF; DNA: TGTGCCAGCAGCTGGGGACAGGGAGAAGAGCAGGCCCAGTACTTC
D: -; J: TRBJ1-1; V: TRBV10-3; size: -; CDR3: CATGKLNTEAFF; DNA: TGTGCCACCGGGAAGTTGAACACTGAAGCTTTCTTT
D: TRBD1; J: TRBJ1-2; V: TRBV6-5; size: -; CDR3: CASQITRTGSGYTF; DNA: TGTGCCAGCCAAATAACTCGGACAGGGAGTGGCTACACCTTC
D: -; J: TRBJ1-4; V: TRBV27; size: -; CDR3: CASSRTGVLLKNNEKLFF; DNA: TGTGCCAGCAGTCGAACAGGAGTCCTACTAAAGAATAATGAAAAACTGTTTTTT
D: TRBD2; J: TRBJ2-1; V: TRBV9; size: -; CDR3: CASSAGTSGINEQFF; DNA: TGTGCCAGCTCCGCCGGGACTAGCGGGATCAATGAGCAGTTCTTC
D: TRBD2; J: TRBJ2-1; V: TRBV27; size: -; CDR3: CASSFSPGLAGRSYNEQFF; DNA: TGTGCCAGCAGTTTTTCCCCGGGACTAGCGGGTCGCTCCTACAATGAGCAGTTCTTC
D: -; J: TRBJ2-2; V: TRBV10-3; size: -; CDR3: CAHTTGPNTGELFF; DNA: TGTGCTCACACGACAGGACCGAACACCGGGGAGCTGTTTTTT
D: -; J: TRBJ1-1; V: TRBV23-1; size: once; CDR3: CASSQSPRVGRENRSTEAFF; DNA: TGCGCCAGCAGTCAATCGCCTAGGGTTGGGAGGGAGAATAGGAGCACTGAAGCTTTCTTT
D: -; J: TRBJ1-4; V: TRBV12-3/TRBV12-4; size: -; CDR3: CATGGQNNEKLFF; DNA: TGTGCCACCGGAGGACAGAACAATGAAAAACTGTTTTTT
D: -; J: TRBJ2-1; V: TRBV11-2; size: -; CDR3: CASSSAGGHSYNEQFF; DNA: TGTGCCAGCAGCTCCGCTGGCGGCCACTCCTACAATGAGCAGTTCTTC
D: TRBD2; J: TRBJ2-1; V: TRBV27; size: -; CDR3: CASSLTSGTYNEQFF; DNA: TGTGCCAGCAGTTTAACTAGCGGGACGTACAATGAGCAGTTCTTC
D: TRBD2; J: TRBJ2-3; V: TRBV30; size: few; CDR3: CAWSKLADLTDTQYF; DNA: TGTGCCTGGAGTAAACTAGCGGACCTCACAGATACGCAGTATTTT
D: TRBD1; J: TRBJ2-1; V: TRBV3-1/TRBV3-2; size: once; CDR3: CASSQGRTGPHNEQFF; DNA: TGTGCCAGCAGCCAAGGGAGGACAGGTCCCCACAATGAGCAGTTCTTC
D: TRBD2; J: TRBJ2-2; V: TRBV5-6; size: -; CDR3: CASSPRLAGAGGELFF; DNA: TGTGCCAGCAGCCCTAGACTAGCGGGAGCTGGCGGGGAGCTGTTTTTT
D: TRBD1; J: TRBJ1-6; V: TRBV30; size: -; CDR3: CAWRDRDNSPLHF; DNA: TGTGCCTGGAGGGACAGGGATAATTCACCCCTCCACTTT
D: TRBD2; J: TRBJ2-1; V: TRBV27; size: -; CDR3: CASSPGTSSDEQFF; DNA: TGTGCCAGCAGTCCTGGGACTAGCTCGGATGAGCAGTTCTTC
D: TRBD1; J: TRBJ1-1; V: TRBV7-9; size: -; CDR3: CASSPLTGTVPEAFF; DNA: TGTGCCAGCAGCCCCCTGACAGGGACTGTCCCTGAAGCTTTCTTT
D: -; J: TRBJ1-4; V: TRBV12-3/TRBV12-4; size: few; CDR3: CASSFRGWEKLFF; DNA: TGTGCCAGCAGTTTTCGGGGATGGGAAAAACTGTTTTTT
D: TRBD2; J: TRBJ2-7; V: TRBV7-8; size: -; CDR3: CASSPKTSGLSYEQYF; DNA: TGTGCCAGCAGCCCTAAGACTAGCGGGCTCTCCTACGAGCAGTACTTC
D: TRBD1; J: TRBJ1-2; V: TRBV10-1; size: -; CDR3: CASRESGTGDYGYTF; DNA: TGCGCCAGCAGGGAGTCCGGGACAGGGGACTATGGCTACACCTTC
D: -; J: TRBJ1-2; V: TRBV30; size: -; CDR3: CAWSVRQLLYGYTF; DNA: TGTGCCTGGAGTGTACGACAGCTACTCTATGGCTACACCTTC
D: TRBD1; J: TRBJ2-7; V: TRBV10-1; size: few; CDR3: CASSEDLTGGYEQYF; DNA: TGCGCCAGCAGTGAGGACTTGACAGGGGGGTACGAGCAGTACTTC
D: -; J: TRBJ2-1; V: TRBV6-5; size: -; CDR3: CASSYNNEQFF; DNA: TGTGCCAGCAGCTATAACAATGAGCAGTTCTTC
D: -; J: TRBJ2-1; V: TRBV3-1/TRBV3-2; size: -; CDR3: CASSPPWGDEQFF; DNA: TGTGCCAGCAGCCCTCCGTGGGGAGATGAGCAGTTCTTC
D: -; J: TRBJ1-1; V: TRBV14; size: once; CDR3: CASRQGMNTEAFF; DNA: TGTGCCAGCAGACAGGGCATGAACACTGAAGCTTTCTTT
D: -; J: TRBJ1-1; V: TRBV5-1; size: once; CDR3: CASSIQALNTEAFF; DNA: TGCGCCAGCAGCATTCAGGCCTTAAACACTGAAGCTTTCTTT